One sample yielded the 30 T cell receptor beta chains listed below, sequenced in a study of CD8+ T cells in alopecia areata. Noted treatment: oral pan-JAK inhibitor, 5-10 mg twice daily. RNA was isolated and reverse transcribed to cDNA, the sequencing template. Measured with immunoSEQ multiplex PCR; TCRdb has only the in-frame clones, and not every one. This repertoire shows 190,000 or so clones, about 60% found once; its top ten account for roughly 13%. Source: CD8+ T cells sorted from blood, taken at week 24, from a patient treated with tofacitinib. These receptors originate from a human donor with alopecia areata.

The rearrangement joins TRBV27 to TRBJ2-3; a weak D match, TRBD2 (7 bases). V was pared by 3 bases and J by 6 bases, with 10 bases between. This CDR3 has 13 residues. The germline CDR1 and CDR2 sequences are MNHEY and SMNVEV (reference sequence). CDR3 bases: TGTGCCAGCAGTTTTGCGGGGGCCGATACGCAGTATTTT. Its translation: CASSFAGADTQYF.

CDR3 residues: CASSVSGGASEQYF. Written as DNA, the CDR3 is TGTGCCAGCAGCGTATCAGGGGGCGCATCCGAGCAGTACTTC. This chain joins TRBV9 and TRBJ2-7; TRBD1 aligns across 8 bases. The CDR3 totals 14 residues. Looked up from germline, CDR1 is SGDLS and CDR2 is YYNGEE. The V gene end was trimmed by 1 base and the J gene end by 6 bases; junction bases not matched to a gene: 6.

This chain uses TRBV9 with TRBJ2-1; 8 bases agree with TRBD1. Unmatched junction bases numbered 1, after V lost 5 bases and J lost 6 bases. The CDR3 spans 12 residues. CDR1 and CDR2 (germline): SGDLS, YYNGEE. The CDR3 protein is CASRDRVNEQFF. The DNA for the CDR3 is TGTGCCAGCAGGGACAGGGTCAATGAGCAGTTCTTC.

The V call is TRBV19, the J call TRBJ1-5; 9 nucleotides align to TRBD1. The CDR3 is 15 residues long. CDR1 is LNHDA and CDR2 is SQIVND in the germline V gene (reference sequence). Trimming at V came to 8 bases and at J to 6 bases, leaving 11 bases not matched to a gene. CDR3 amino acids: CASRGATGGSQPQHF. The CDR3 DNA is TGTGCCAGTCGTGGGGCCACAGGGGGCAGTCAGCCCCAGCATTTT.

CDR3 residues: CASSPRKANYGYTF. The CDR3 nucleotides are TGTGCCAGCAGCCCACGCAAGGCTAACTATGGCTACACCTTC. This sequence joins TRBV7-9 and TRBJ1-2; no firm D call. CDR3 length equals 14 residues. Germline assignment: CDR1 SEHNR and CDR2 FQNEAQ (reference sequence). Trimming stripped 5 bases from V and 0 bases from J, with 10 bases between.

The gene calls are TRBV2 and TRBJ1-2, with TRBD1 identical over 7 bases. The V gene's germline CDR1 is SNHLY and CDR2 FYNNEI. The CDR3 is made up of 12 amino acids. Trimming took 8 bases from V and 4 from J; bases not matched to a gene: 4. The DNA for the CDR3 is TGTGCCAGCCAGGGGGAATTCTATGGCTACACCTTC. Amino acids: CASQGEFYGYTF.

Points on this clone: The identical CDR3 is also encoded by other nucleotide sequences in the sample. The J gene is TRBJ2-2, the V gene TRBV7-9, with D hard to call. Germline loops: CDR1 SEHNR, CDR2 FQNEAQ (reference sequence). The CDR3 runs to 11 residues. V was cut by 2 bases and J by 5 bases, with 0 bases left in between. The CDR3 DNA sequence: TGTGCCAGCAGCTTAACCGGGGAGCTGTTTTTT. This encodes CASSLTGELFF.

This clone came up a few times. The rearrangement uses TRBV2 and TRBJ1-1, with 9 bases fitting TRBD1. This CDR3 spans 16 amino acids. The trim removed 5 bases at V and 0 bases at J, leaving 7 bases unmatched. Germline V lookup: CDR1 SNHLY, CDR2 FYNNEI. CDR3 region: CASSLRDRDMNTEAFF. CDR3 in DNA: TGTGCCAGCAGTCTCCGGGACAGGGACATGAACACTGAAGCTTTCTTT.

J is TRBJ1-2 and V is TRBV29-1; perhaps TRBD1 as D (5 bases). The CDR3 covers 14 residues. V was shortened by 4 bases and J by 4 bases, with 16 bases between the two germline ends. Germline assignment: CDR1 SQVTM and CDR2 ANQGSEA. CDR3 coding DNA: TGCAGCGTTGCTGACAGTCCACCATCCTATGGCTACACCTTC. As protein: CSVADSPPSYGYTF. Variable domain in full (rest from reference TRBV29-1 and TRBJ1-2): SAVISQKPSRDICQRGTSLTIQCQVDSQVTMMFWYRQQPGQSLTLIATANQGSEATYESGFVIDKFPISRPNLTFSTLTVSNMSPEDSSIYLCSVADSPPSYGYTFGSGTRLTVV.

This clone was observed a few times. This chain joins TRBV5-1 and TRBJ2-5; 11 bases agree with TRBD2. This CDR3 has 16 residues. Trimming at V came to 4 bases and at J to 2 bases, leaving 7 bases not matched to a gene. Germline V CDR1 and CDR2: SGHRS, YFSETQ. The CDR3 DNA reads as TGCGCCAGCAGCGGGGGGACTAGCGGAATTCAAGAGACCCAGTACTTC. This sequence encodes CASSGGTSGIQETQYF.

The V and J genes are TRBV29-1 and TRBJ2-3, with 8 bases fitting TRBD1. Germline V CDR1 and CDR2: SQVTM, ANQGSEA. The V gene end was trimmed by 3 bases and the J gene end by 3 bases; junction bases not matched to a gene: 11. The CDR3 covers 16 residues. The CDR3 DNA reads TGCAGCGTTGATGAGGTGCAGGGGGCTCGTACAGATACGCAGTATTTT. It codes for CSVDEVQGARTDTQYF.

The rearrangement joins TRBV6-5 to TRBJ1-3; D is perhaps TRBD1 (5 bases). V dropped 6 bases and J dropped 4 bases, with 16 bases sitting between them. CDR1 and CDR2 (germline): MNHEY, SVGAGI. The length of the CDR3 is 15 residues. CDR3 sequence (DNA): TGTGCCAGCAGATACCGACAGAGCTCCGGAAACACCATATATTTT. Translated: CASRYRQSSGNTIYF.

Only one count was recorded for this clone. This chain connects TRBV2 to TRBJ1-5, with 10 bases that match TRBD1. Trimming at V came to 9 bases and at J to 4 bases, leaving 3 bases not matched to a gene. Germline V gene lookup returns CDR1 SNHLY and CDR2 FYNNEI. The CDR3 spans 13 residues. The DNA of the CDR3 is TGTGCCAGTCTGGGACAGGGGAATCAGCCCCAGCATTTT. This translates into CASLGQGNQPQHF.

The V gene is TRBV27, the J gene TRBJ1-2; D perhaps matches TRBD1 (6 bases). Per the germline V gene, CDR1 is MNHEY and CDR2 is SMNVEV (reference sequence). Trimming left V 5 bases short and J 0 bases short, with 16 bases between. This CDR3 is 16 amino acids long. CDR3 region: CASSTAGRGANYGYTF. CDR3 nucleotides: TGTGCCAGCAGTACCGCTGGCAGGGGAGCTAACTATGGCTACACCTTC.

The genes are TRBV19 and TRBJ1-1, with TRBD1 identical over 8 bases. CDR1 is LNHDA, CDR2 SQIVND, per germline (reference sequence). J lost 4 bases, V lost 6 bases, and 7 bases had no gene match. CDR3 length: 14 residues. The CDR3 DNA sequence: TGTGCCAGTAGGCTTACAGGGGGAGCCACTGAAGCTTTCTTT. It yields the protein CASRLTGGATEAFF. Looking up the rest from reference TRBV19 and TRBJ1-1 gives the full variable domain: DGGITQSPKYLFRKEGQNVTLSCEQNLNHDAMYWYRQDPGQGLRLIYYSQIVNDFQKGDIAEGYSVSREKKESFPLTVTSAQKNPTAFYLCASRLTGGATEAFFGQGTRLTVV.

This clone was seen a single time. The CDR3 nucleotides are TGTGCCAGCGCGGGACAGGGGAACGAGCAGTACTTC. This translates into CASAGQGNEQYF. The rearrangement uses TRBV9 and TRBJ2-7; 10 nucleotides line up with TRBD1. CDR1 and CDR2 (germline): SGDLS, YYNGEE. The CDR3 contains 12 residues. V shed 7 bases, J shed 5 bases, and the junction held 3 bases outside the gene matches.

This chain connects TRBV5-1 to TRBJ1-1, with TRBD1 matching over 9 bases. Losses at the gene ends were 2 bases for V and 3 bases for J; bases not matched to a gene: 8. The CDR3 length is 16 residues. CDR1 is SGHRS and CDR2 is YFSETQ in the germline V gene. The CDR3 reads CASSLESRDRDTEAFF. The CDR3 DNA is TGCGCCAGCAGCTTAGAATCCCGGGACAGGGACACTGAAGCTTTCTTT.

The rearrangement joins TRBV5-6 to TRBJ2-7; TRBD1 might be the D (5 bases). Trimming removed 0 bases at V and 2 bases at J, with 9 bases between. The CDR3 consists of 14 residues. In germline, CDR1 is SGHDT, CDR2 YYEEEE. Written as DNA, the CDR3 is TGTGCCAGCAGCTTGGAACAGGCCCCCTACGAGCAGTACTTC. It codes for CASSLEQAPYEQYF.

This clone was seen more than once but under ten times. The chain joins TRBV5-1 to TRBJ2-7; D may be TRBD1 or TRBD2 (5 bases each). Trimming pared 3 bases from V and 1 base from J, leaving 11 bases between. The CDR3 has 14 amino acids. From germline, CDR1 is SGHRS and CDR2 YFSETQ. The CDR3 DNA reads as TGCGCCAGCAGCTCCCGGGACGGATCCTACGAGCAGTACTTC. Its protein product is CASSSRDGSYEQYF.

This clone was recorded a few times. The chain carries TRBV5-1 and TRBJ2-7; 11 bases are a match to TRBD1. Unmatched junction bases numbered 10, after V lost 4 bases and J lost 4 bases. Looked up from germline, CDR1 is SGHRS and CDR2 is YFSETQ. This CDR3 has 16 residues. This chain's CDR3 is CASSPYLDRGLYEQYF. The CDR3 DNA reads TGCGCCAGCAGCCCCTACCTGGACAGGGGGCTATACGAGCAGTACTTC. Using reference TRBV5-1 and TRBJ2-7 for the parts outside the CDR3, the full variable domain is KAGVTQTPRYLIKTRGQQVTLSCSPISGHRSVSWYQQTPGQGLQFLFEYFSETQRNKGNFPGRFSGRQFSNSRSEMNVSTLELGDSALYLCASSPYLDRGLYEQYFGPGTRLTVT.

The chain has TRBV6-1 and TRBJ1-2, with 8 positions matching TRBD1. After removal of 3 bases from V and 4 bases from J, the junction contained 7 bases not matched to a gene. There are 15 residues in the CDR3. The germline V gene encodes CDR1 MNHNS and CDR2 SASEGT. The CDR3 protein is CASSDSTTGGYGYTF. CDR3 nucleotides: TGTGCCAGCAGTGACTCTACAACAGGGGGCTATGGCTACACCTTC.

The rearrangement joins TRBV6-5 to TRBJ2-1; 9 bases line up with TRBD2. V was clipped by 5 bases and J by 16 bases; unmatched bases: 9. The CDR3 consists of 12 residues. Germline CDR1 is MNHEY and CDR2 is SVGAGI. The CDR3 DNA reads TGTGCCAGCAGTCCGGGAGGGACTAGCTTTTTCTTC. As protein: CASSPGGTSFFF.

This rearrangement joins TRBV5-4 to TRBJ1-1; weak D call: TRBD1 (6 bases). V lost 0 bases, J lost 1 base, and 10 bases lay in between. The CDR3 is 15 amino acids. CDR1 SGHNT and CDR2 YYREEE come from the germline V gene (reference sequence). The CDR3 bases are TGTGCCAGCAGCTTGGTGGGAGGGGGGAACACTGAAGCTTTCTTT. It yields the protein CASSLVGGGNTEAFF.

This chain connects TRBV15 to TRBJ2-7; D may be TRBD1 (5 bases). This CDR3 spans 13 amino acids. Germline V lookup: CDR1 LNHNV, CDR2 YYDKDF (reference sequence). The germline V and J ends were trimmed by 5 bases and 3 bases, with 11 bases remaining between them. Here the CDR3 reads CATSPGHGYEQYF. CDR3 DNA: TGTGCCACCAGCCCAGGGCACGGCTACGAGCAGTACTTC.

The chain combines TRBV15 with TRBJ1-6, with D possibly TRBD1 on 6 matching bases. CDR3 length equals 14 residues. V dropped 5 bases and J dropped 5 bases, with 10 bases sitting between them. Germline V CDR1 and CDR2: LNHNV, YYDKDF (reference sequence). The CDR3 DNA follows: TGTGCCACCAGCGGAGGGGGGAATAATTCACCCCTCCACTTT. Protein: CATSGGGNNSPLHF.

The chain carries TRBV30 and TRBJ1-5; the D is unclear. There are 14 residues in the CDR3. Trimming took 3 bases from V and 1 from J, leaving 10 bases between them. The germline CDR1 and CDR2 sequences are GTSNPN and SVGIG (reference sequence). CDR3 in DNA: TGTGCCTGGAGGGGGTTGGGGAGCAATCAGCCCCAGCATTTT. Encoded protein: CAWRGLGSNQPQHF.

V and J are TRBV9 and TRBJ1-2; D unresolved. Trimming shortened V by 0 bases and J by 6 bases, and 18 bases separated the two germline ends. The CDR3 sequence is 16 residues long. Germline V gene sequence: CDR1 SGDLS, CDR2 YYNGEE. The CDR3 protein is CASSVVVNPPKDGYTF. The CDR3 DNA sequence: TGTGCCAGCAGCGTAGTCGTCAACCCCCCAAAAGATGGCTACACCTTC.

This clone was seen more than once but under ten times. The chain couples TRBV2 to TRBJ2-4; 8 positions match TRBD2. Germline V gives CDR1 SNHLY, CDR2 FYNNEI. Trimming took 0 bases from V and 5 from J; bases not matched to a gene: 6. The CDR3 runs to 16 residues. In DNA, the CDR3 is TGTGCCAGCAGTGAAGCTATAGGGACTAGTCAAAACATTCAGTACTTC. It codes for CASSEAIGTSQNIQYF.

There are a few counts of this clone. In DNA, the CDR3 is TGTGCCAGCGCTTTTCTGTTGGGGGAAGCAGATACGCAGTATTTT. As protein: CASAFLLGEADTQYF. The J gene is TRBJ2-3, the V gene TRBV2; D may be TRBD1 or TRBD2 (5 bases each). The CDR3 is 15 amino acids. V was pared by 8 bases and J by 4 bases, with 19 bases between. Germline V gives CDR1 SNHLY, CDR2 FYNNEI.

The chain couples TRBV7-3 to TRBJ2-3, with TRBD1 matching 8 bases. CDR1 SGHTA and CDR2 FQGTGA come from the germline V gene. This CDR3 region has 16 residues. V was clipped by 6 bases and J by 4 bases; unmatched bases: 12. The CDR3 DNA reads TGTGCCAGCAGTCCGACAGGGGCGAGTCGGGCAGATACGCAGTATTTT. Protein sequence: CASSPTGASRADTQYF.